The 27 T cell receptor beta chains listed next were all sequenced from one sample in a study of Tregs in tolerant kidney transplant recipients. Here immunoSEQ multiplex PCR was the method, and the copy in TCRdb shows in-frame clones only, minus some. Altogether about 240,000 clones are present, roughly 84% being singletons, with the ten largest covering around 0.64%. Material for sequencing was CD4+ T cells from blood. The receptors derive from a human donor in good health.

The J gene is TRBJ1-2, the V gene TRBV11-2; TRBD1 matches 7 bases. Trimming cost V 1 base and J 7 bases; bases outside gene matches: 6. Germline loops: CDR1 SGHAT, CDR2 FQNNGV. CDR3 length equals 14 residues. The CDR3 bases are TGTGCCAGCAGCTTAGTATTATGGGACAGTGGCTACACCTTC. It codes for CASSLVLWDSGYTF.

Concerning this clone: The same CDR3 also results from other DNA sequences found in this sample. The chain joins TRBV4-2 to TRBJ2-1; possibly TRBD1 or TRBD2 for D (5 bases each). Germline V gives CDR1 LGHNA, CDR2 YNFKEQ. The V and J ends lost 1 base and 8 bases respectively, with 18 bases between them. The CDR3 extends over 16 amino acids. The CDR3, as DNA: TGTGCCAGCAGCCAAGGTGCAGACTACCGAGGGGATGAGCAGTTCTTC. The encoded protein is CASSQGADYRGDEQFF.

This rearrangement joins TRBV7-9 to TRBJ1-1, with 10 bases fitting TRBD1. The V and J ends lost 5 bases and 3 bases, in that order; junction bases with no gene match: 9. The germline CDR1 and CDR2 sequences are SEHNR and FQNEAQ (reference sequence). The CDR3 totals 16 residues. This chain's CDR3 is CASSLRDRGQDTEAFF. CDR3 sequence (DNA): TGTGCCAGCAGCCTTCGGGACAGGGGACAGGACACTGAAGCTTTCTTT.

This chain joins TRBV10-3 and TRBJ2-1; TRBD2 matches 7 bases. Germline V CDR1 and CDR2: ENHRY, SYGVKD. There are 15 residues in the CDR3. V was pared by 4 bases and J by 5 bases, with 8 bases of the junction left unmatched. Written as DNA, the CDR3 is TGTGCCATCAGTGTGGAGGGAGGGCCTAACAATGAGCAGTTCTTC. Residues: CAISVEGGPNNEQFF.

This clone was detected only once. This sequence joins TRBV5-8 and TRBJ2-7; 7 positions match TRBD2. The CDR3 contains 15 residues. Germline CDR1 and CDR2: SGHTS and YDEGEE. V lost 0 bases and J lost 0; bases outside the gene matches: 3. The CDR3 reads CASSLGSGLSYEQYF. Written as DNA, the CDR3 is TGTGCCAGCAGCTTGGGTAGCGGGCTCTCCTACGAGCAGTACTTC.

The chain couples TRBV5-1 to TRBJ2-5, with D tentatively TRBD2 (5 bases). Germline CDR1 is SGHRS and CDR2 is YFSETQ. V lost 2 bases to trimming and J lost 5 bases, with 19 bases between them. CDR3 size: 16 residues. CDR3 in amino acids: CASSFSLVGFGETQYF. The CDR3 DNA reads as TGCGCCAGCAGCTTCTCACTAGTTGGATTCGGGGAGACCCAGTACTTC.

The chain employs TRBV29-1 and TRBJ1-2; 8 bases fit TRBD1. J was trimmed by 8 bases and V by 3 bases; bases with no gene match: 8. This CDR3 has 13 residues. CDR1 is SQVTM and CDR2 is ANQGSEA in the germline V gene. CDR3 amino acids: CSVDGQGAQGYTF. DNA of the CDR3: TGCAGCGTTGATGGTCAGGGGGCACAGGGCTACACCTTC.

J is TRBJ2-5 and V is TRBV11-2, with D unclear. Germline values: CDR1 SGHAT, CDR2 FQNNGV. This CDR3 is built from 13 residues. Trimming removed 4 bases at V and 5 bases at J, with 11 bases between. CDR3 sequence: CASSSNHGETQYF. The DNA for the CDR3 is TGTGCCAGCAGCTCAAATCACGGGGAGACCCAGTACTTC.

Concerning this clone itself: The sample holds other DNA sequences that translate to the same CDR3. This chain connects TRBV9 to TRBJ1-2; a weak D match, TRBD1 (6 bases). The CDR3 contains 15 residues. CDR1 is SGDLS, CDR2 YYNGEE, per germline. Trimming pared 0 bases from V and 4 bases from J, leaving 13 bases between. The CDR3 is CASSVDAGVSYGYTF. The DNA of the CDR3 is TGTGCCAGCAGCGTAGATGCAGGGGTATCCTATGGCTACACCTTC.

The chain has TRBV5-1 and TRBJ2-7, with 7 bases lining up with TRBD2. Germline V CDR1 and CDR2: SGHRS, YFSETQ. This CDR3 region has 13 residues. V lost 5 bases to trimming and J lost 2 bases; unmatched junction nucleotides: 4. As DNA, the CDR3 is TGCGCCAGCAGGGCAGGGACTACCTACGAGCAGTACTTC. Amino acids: CASRAGTTYEQYF. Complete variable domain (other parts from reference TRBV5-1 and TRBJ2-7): KAGVTQTPRYLIKTRGQQVTLSCSPISGHRSVSWYQQTPGQGLQFLFEYFSETQRNKGNFPGRFSGRQFSNSRSEMNVSTLELGDSALYLCASRAGTTYEQYFGPGTRLTVT.

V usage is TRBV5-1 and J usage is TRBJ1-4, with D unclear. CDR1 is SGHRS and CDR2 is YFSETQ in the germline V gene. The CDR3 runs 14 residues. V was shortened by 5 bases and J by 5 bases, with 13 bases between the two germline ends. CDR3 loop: CASRRSSVNEKLFF. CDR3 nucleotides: TGCGCCAGCAGAAGGTCGTCTGTAAATGAAAAACTGTTTTTT.

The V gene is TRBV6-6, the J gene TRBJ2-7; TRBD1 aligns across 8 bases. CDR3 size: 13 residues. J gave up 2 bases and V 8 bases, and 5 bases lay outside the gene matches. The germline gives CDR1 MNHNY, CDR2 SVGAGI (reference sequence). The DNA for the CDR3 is TGTGCCAGCGCCGGGACAGGCGCCTACGAGCAGTACTTC. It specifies CASAGTGAYEQYF.

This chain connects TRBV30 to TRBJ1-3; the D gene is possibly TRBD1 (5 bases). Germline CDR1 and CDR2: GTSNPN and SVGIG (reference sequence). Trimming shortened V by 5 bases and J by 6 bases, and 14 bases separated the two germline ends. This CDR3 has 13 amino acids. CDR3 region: CAWAQGVSNTIYF. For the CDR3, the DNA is TGTGCCTGGGCCCAGGGTGTCTCAAACACCATATATTTT.

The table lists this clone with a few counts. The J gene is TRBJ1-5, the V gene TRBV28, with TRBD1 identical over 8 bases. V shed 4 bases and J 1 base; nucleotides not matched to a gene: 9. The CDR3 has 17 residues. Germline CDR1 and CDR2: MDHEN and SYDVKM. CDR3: CASSSLDRGSSNQPQHF. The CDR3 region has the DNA TGTGCCAGCAGTTCCCTAGACAGGGGCTCCAGCAATCAGCCCCAGCATTTT.

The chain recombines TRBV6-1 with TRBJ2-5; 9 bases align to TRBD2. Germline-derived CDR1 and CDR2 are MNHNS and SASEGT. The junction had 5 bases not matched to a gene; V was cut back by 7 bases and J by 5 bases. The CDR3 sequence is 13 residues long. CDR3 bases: TGTGCCAGCATGGCTAGCGGGACGGAGACCCAGTACTTC. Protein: CASMASGTETQYF.

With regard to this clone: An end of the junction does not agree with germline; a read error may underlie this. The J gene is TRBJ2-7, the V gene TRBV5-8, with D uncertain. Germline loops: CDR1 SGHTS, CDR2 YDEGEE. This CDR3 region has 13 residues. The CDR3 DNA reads TGTGCCAGCAGCTTAAGGCCGGCCTACGAGCAGTGCTTC. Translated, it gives CASSLRPAYEQCF.

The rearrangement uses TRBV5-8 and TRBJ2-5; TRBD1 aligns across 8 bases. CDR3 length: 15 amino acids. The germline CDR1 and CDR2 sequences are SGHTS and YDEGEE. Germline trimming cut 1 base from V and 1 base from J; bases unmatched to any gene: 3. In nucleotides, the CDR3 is TGTGCCAGCAGCTTGCGGGGACAGGCCCAAGAGACCCAGTACTTC. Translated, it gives CASSLRGQAQETQYF.

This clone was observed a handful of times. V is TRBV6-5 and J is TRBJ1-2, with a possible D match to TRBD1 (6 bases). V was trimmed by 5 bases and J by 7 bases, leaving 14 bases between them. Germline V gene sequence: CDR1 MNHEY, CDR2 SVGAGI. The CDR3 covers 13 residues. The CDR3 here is CASSTPTGGGYTF. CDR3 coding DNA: TGTGCCAGCAGTACCCCGACAGGAGGTGGCTACACCTTC.

The chain's CDR3 is CASSRWEREVDTQYF. As DNA, the CDR3 is TGCGCCAGCAGCCGCTGGGAGCGGGAGGTGGATACGCAGTATTTT. V usage is TRBV5-1 and J usage is TRBJ2-3; 9 nucleotides agree with TRBD2. The V segment lost 4 bases and the J segment 6 bases; nucleotides outside the gene matches: 9. This CDR3 is built from 15 residues. Germline CDR1 SGHRS, CDR2 YFSETQ.

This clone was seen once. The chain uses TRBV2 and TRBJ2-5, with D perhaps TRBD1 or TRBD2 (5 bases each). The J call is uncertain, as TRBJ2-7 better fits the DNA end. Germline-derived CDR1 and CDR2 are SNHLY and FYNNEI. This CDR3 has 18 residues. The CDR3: CASSEALVDGGVIHEQYF. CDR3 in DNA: TGTGCCAGCAGTGAAGCGCTGGTTGATGGGGGTGTAATCCACGAGCAGTACTTC.

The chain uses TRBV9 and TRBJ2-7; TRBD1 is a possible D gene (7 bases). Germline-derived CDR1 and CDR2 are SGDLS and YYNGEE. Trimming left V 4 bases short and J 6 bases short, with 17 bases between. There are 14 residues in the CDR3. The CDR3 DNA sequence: TGTGCCAGCAGCACCGCGGCGGGGACAGCCGAGCAGTACTTC. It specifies CASSTAAGTAEQYF.

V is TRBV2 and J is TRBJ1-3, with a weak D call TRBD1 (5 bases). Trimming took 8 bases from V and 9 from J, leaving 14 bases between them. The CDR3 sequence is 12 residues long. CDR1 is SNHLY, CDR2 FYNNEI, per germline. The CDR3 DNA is TGTGCCAGCGGACGGGGACCCGGCACCATATATTTT. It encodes CASGRGPGTIYF.

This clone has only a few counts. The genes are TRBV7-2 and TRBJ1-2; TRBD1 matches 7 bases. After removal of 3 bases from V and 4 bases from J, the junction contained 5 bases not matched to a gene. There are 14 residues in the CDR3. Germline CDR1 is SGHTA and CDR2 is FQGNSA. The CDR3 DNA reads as TGTGCCAGCAGCTTCGGCGGGACAGTCTATGGCTACACCTTC. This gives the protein CASSFGGTVYGYTF.

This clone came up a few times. CDR3 sequence reads: CASSYSRGSPGSQHF. CDR3 DNA sequence: TGTGCCAGCAGTTACTCGAGGGGTAGCCCCGGGTCCCAGCATTTT. V is TRBV6-5 and J is TRBJ1-5; tentative D call: TRBD1 (5 bases). Looked up from germline, CDR1 is MNHEY and CDR2 is SVGAGI. This CDR3 comprises 15 residues. V lost 0 bases and J 11 bases, leaving 17 bases between the germline ends.

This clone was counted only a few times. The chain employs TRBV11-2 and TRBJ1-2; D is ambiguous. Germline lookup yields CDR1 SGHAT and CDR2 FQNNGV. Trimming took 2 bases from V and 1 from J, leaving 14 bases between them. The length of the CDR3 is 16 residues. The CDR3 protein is CASSLSTGRINYGYTF. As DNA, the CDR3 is TGTGCCAGCAGCTTATCTACCGGACGGATTAACTATGGCTACACCTTC. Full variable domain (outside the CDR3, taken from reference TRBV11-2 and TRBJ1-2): EAGVAQSPRYKIIEKRQSVAFWCNPISGHATLYWYQQILGQGPKLLIQFQNNGVVDDSQLPKDRFSAERLKGVDSTLKIQPAKLEDSAVYLCASSLSTGRINYGYTFGSGTRLTVV.

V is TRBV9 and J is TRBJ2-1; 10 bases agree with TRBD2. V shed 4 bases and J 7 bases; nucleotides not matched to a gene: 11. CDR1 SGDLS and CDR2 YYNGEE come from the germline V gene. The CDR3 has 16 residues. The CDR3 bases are TGTGCCAGCAGCTCGCGCTCTAGCGGGAGAGTGAATGAGCAGTTCTTC. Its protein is CASSSRSSGRVNEQFF.

CDR3 protein: CASSFREIPNQPQHF. CDR3 DNA: TGTGCCAGCAGCTTTAGGGAGATCCCCAATCAGCCCCAGCATTTT. This chain connects TRBV7-2 to TRBJ1-5; D is uncertain. V was shortened by 3 bases and J by 3 bases, with 12 bases between the two germline ends. Germline V gene sequence: CDR1 SGHTA, CDR2 FQGNSA. CDR3 length equals 15 residues.